This T cell receptor beta chain comes out of a study of beta chain features in type 1 diabetes. With respect to this clone: What it recognizes is unknown.

Investigators reverse transcribed all isolated RNA, so they sequenced expressed TCRB transcripts. TCRdb's table, derived via immunoSEQ multiplex PCR, lists solely in-frame clones and lacks some. The sample contains under 300,000 clones, approximately 16% of which appear only once. Findings and caveats of the study: In cDNA sequencing, cells with high TCR expression could be over-represented. Type 1 diabetes patients had moderately but significantly shorter TCRB CDR3s in all four CD4+ subsets.

The CDR3 runs 14 residues. V dropped 4 bases and J dropped 8; count of bases not matched to a gene: 10. From germline, CDR1 is SGHDN and CDR2 FVKESK. The TCR comes from a man aged 30 to 39 with type 1 diabetes. The V gene is TRBV14, the J gene TRBJ1-2; 7 bases agree with TRBD1. Sequenced material: naive CD4+ T cells from blood. CDR3 DNA sequence: TGTGCCAGCAGCCTACCCGGGACAGCTATAGGCTACACCTTC. It is translated as CASSLPGTAIGYTF.